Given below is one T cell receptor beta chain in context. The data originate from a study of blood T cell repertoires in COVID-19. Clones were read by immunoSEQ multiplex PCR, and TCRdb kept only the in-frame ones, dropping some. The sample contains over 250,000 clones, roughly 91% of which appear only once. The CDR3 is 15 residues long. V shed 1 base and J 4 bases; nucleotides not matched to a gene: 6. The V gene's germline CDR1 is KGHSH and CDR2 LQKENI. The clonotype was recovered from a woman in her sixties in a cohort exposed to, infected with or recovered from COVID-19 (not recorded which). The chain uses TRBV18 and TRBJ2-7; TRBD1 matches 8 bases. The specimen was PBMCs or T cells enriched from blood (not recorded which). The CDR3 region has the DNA TGTGCCAGCTCACCACTTGTTGACAGGGGTTACGAGCAGTACTTC. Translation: CASSPLVDRGYEQYF.